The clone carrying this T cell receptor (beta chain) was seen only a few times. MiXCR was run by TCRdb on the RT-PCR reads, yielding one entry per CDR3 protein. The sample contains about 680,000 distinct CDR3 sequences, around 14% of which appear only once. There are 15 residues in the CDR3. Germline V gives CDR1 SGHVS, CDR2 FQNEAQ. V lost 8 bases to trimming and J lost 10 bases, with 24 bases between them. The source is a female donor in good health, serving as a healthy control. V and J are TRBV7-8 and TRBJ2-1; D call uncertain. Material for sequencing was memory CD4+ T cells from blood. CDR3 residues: CASQLKASPWSEQFF. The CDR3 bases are TGTGCCAGCCAACTTAAGGCAAGCCCTTGGTCCGAGCAGTTCTTC.